This entry lists 4 T cell receptor beta chains sequenced from one sample in a study of diagnostic markers for celiac disease. TCRdb re-called the reads; one entry per CDR3 protein, DNA not given. This repertoire includes about 7,500 distinct CDR3 sequences. Sample: either unsorted cells or a sorted T cell fraction (not recorded which). The receptors come from a human donor. This table probably holds off-target reads from a library built for another chain.

This rearrangement joins TRBV29-1 to TRBJ1-1; TCRdb's D call, TRBD1, is unchecked because there is no DNA. Germline values: CDR1 SQVTM, CDR2 ANQGSEA. The CDR3 extends over 13 amino acids. The CDR3: CSVPGPMNTEAFF. The full variable domain, completed using reference TRBV29-1 and TRBJ1-1, is SAVISQKPSRDICQRGTSLTIQCQVDSQVTMMFWYRQQPGQSLTLIATANQGSEATYESGFVIDKFPISRPNLTFSTLTVSNMSPEDSSIYLCSVPGPMNTEAFFGQGTRLTVV.

This clonotype shows up as medium-sized (0.01 to 0.1%) by frequency. This sequence joins TRBV12-3 or TRBV12-4 and TRBJ2-2. This CDR3 comprises 13 residues. The CDR3: CASSPLVGGELFF.

The chain carries TRBV5-6 and TRBJ1-2; without DNA, the TCRdb call of TRBD1 cannot be checked. In germline, CDR1 is SGHDT, CDR2 YYEEEE. The CDR3 totals 19 residues. The CDR3 loop reads CASSLGVARGAGDNYGYTF.

Frequency places this clonotype as medium-sized. V is TRBV28 and J is TRBJ2-1; TCRdb picks TRBD2, but there is no DNA to check that call. The CDR3 length is 12 residues. Germline V gene sequence: CDR1 MDHEN, CDR2 SYDVKM. CDR3: CASTLDSVEQFF.